The 28 T cell receptor beta chains in this list originate from one sample, sequenced in a study of T cells in Graves' hyperthyroidism and ophthalmopathy (dated by TCRdb to between 2017 and 2020). Receptor amplification or capture employed multiplex PCR. The instrument given in TCRdb is Illumina HiSeq 2000. Amplification of TCR beta CDR3 regions was carried out from RNA transcripts. The first round of RT-PCR for the TCR CDR3 was performed with the HTBI primer set and the Qiagen OneStep RT-PCR kit. The public reads were quality trimmed at Q25 with fastp and then assembled into clones with MiXCR by TCRdb, keeping productive beta chains. Here each entry gathers all rows of one CDR3 protein and keeps the most common genes and DNA. The sample records under 450,000 distinct CDR3 sequences, 17% of which are singletons. Of the sample, almost 35% is held by the ten largest clones. Sequencing used blood. The receptors here all came from a woman in her 30s with Graves' hyperthyroidism that later progressed to Graves' ophthalmopathy.

This clonotype was picked up many times. The chain recombines TRBV2 with TRBJ1-5; D remains unclear. Germline V CDR1 and CDR2: SNHLY, FYNNEI. This CDR3 is 15 amino acids long. The V and J ends lost 2 bases and 1 base respectively, with 9 bases between them. In DNA, the CDR3 is TGTGCCAGCAGTGAATGGGGTATGAGCAATCAGCCCCAGCATTTT. It yields the protein CASSEWGMSNQPQHF.

Only a few counts were recorded for this clonotype. This rearrangement joins TRBV20-1 to TRBJ2-7, with D hard to call. Trimming pared 3 bases from V and 2 bases from J, leaving 14 bases between. This CDR3 has 14 residues. Germline values: CDR1 DFQATT, CDR2 SNEGSKA (reference sequence). The CDR3 nucleotides are TGCAGTGCTAGCAGTCCCTCTCTTGCCTACGAGCAGTACTTC. Translating it yields CSASSPSLAYEQYF.

The chain joins TRBV12-3 or TRBV12-4 to TRBJ2-5; no clear D gene. Trimming cost V 8 bases and J 2 bases, with 15 bases left between them. The CDR3 contains 14 residues. This chain's CDR3 is CASGLGSRQETQYF. Written as DNA, the CDR3 is TGTGCCAGCGGCCTAGGTAGCAGACAAGAGACCCAGTACTTC.

This chain links TRBV7-2 with TRBJ2-1; 9 positions match TRBD1. V shed 6 bases and J 9 bases; nucleotides not matched to a gene: 12. The V gene's germline CDR1 is SGHTA and CDR2 FQGNSA. This CDR3 comprises 15 residues. The CDR3 reads CASSLSGQGIFEQFF. The CDR3 bases are TGTGCCAGCAGTCTCTCGGGACAGGGCATTTTTGAGCAGTTCTTC. Together with reference TRBV7-2 and TRBJ2-1, the CDR3 gives the full variable domain: GAGVSQSPSNKVTEKGKDVELRCDPISGHTALYWYRQSLGQGLEFLIYFQGNSAPDKSGLPSDRFSAERTGGSVSTLTIQRTQQEDSAVYLCASSLSGQGIFEQFFGPGTRLTVL.

This clonotype has a count of ten or more. V is TRBV6-2 or TRBV6-3 and J is TRBJ2-3; 14 bases are a match to TRBD2. The germline V gene encodes CDR1 MNHEY and CDR2 SVGEGT. V lost 5 bases, J lost 2 bases, and 6 bases stayed unmatched. The CDR3 has 17 amino acids. Here the CDR3 reads CASSAGLAGANTDTQYF. The CDR3 DNA is TGTGCCAGCAGTGCGGGACTAGCGGGGGCCAACACAGATACGCAGTATTTT.

CDR3 protein: CASGETGGFLYGYTF. CDR3 sequence (DNA): TGTGCCAGCGGAGAGACAGGGGGCTTTTTATATGGCTACACCTTC. This chain links TRBV27 with TRBJ1-2, with 10 nucleotides matching TRBD1. The CDR3 covers 15 residues. Germline V gives CDR1 MNHEY, CDR2 SMNVEV (reference sequence). Trimming cost V 8 bases and J 5 bases; bases outside gene matches: 11.

This clonotype was detected many times. The V gene is TRBV6-7, the J gene TRBJ2-2, with 12 bases identical to TRBD2. TRBV6-7 is filed as an ORF, its function uncertain. The V and J ends lost 6 bases and 9 bases, in that order; junction bases with no gene match: 8. The CDR3 is made up of 15 amino acids. The CDR3 is CASRKGLAGYRELFF. The CDR3, as DNA: TGTGCCAGCAGAAAAGGACTAGCGGGGTACAGGGAGCTGTTTTTT.

In its sample, this clonotype was seen many times. V is TRBV6-1 and J is TRBJ2-3; TRBD1 or TRBD2 may be the D gene (5 bases each). CDR3 size: 18 residues. CDR1 and CDR2 from the germline V gene are MNHNS and SASEGT. The V and J ends lost 5 bases and 0 bases respectively, with 21 bases between them. The CDR3 region has the DNA TGTGCCAGCAGTTTCACCCCCGGGACGGTGACTAGCACAGATACGCAGTATTTT. This translates into CASSFTPGTVTSTDTQYF.

This clonotype has a count of ten or more. The CDR3: CASSATGERDEAFF. CDR3 in DNA: TGTGCCAGCAGTGCAACAGGGGAACGTGATGAAGCTTTCTTT. V and J are TRBV2 and TRBJ1-1, with 7 bases aligning to TRBD1. CDR3 size: 14 residues. Unmatched junction bases numbered 9, after V lost 4 bases and J lost 7 bases. Looked up from germline, CDR1 is SNHLY and CDR2 is FYNNEI.

This chain's CDR3 is CATSETGGTYNEQFF. The CDR3 coding sequence is TGTGCCACCAGTGAAACAGGGGGAACCTACAATGAGCAGTTCTTC. J is TRBJ2-1 and V is TRBV24-1; TRBD1 agrees at 8 bases. The CDR3 is made up of 15 amino acids. Germline V CDR1 and CDR2: KGHDR, SFDVKD. Losses at the gene ends were 4 bases for V and 2 bases for J; bases not matched to a gene: 3.

The J gene is TRBJ2-7, the V gene TRBV5-1; 8 nucleotides align to TRBD1. Trimming at V came to 0 bases and at J to 2 bases, leaving 4 bases not matched to a gene. Looked up from germline, CDR1 is SGHRS and CDR2 is YFSETQ. CDR3 length equals 15 residues. CDR3 region: CASSLDPGQAYEQYF. In DNA form, the CDR3 reads TGCGCCAGCAGCTTGGACCCGGGACAGGCCTACGAGCAGTACTTC.

The rearrangement links TRBV7-9 to TRBJ2-1, with D unresolved. Trimming shortened V by 5 bases and J by 8 bases, and 13 bases separated the two germline ends. The CDR3 has 13 residues. The germline CDR1 and CDR2 sequences are SEHNR and FQNEAQ (reference sequence). This CDR3 reads CASSHVTADEQFF. CDR3 in DNA: TGTGCCAGCAGCCACGTTACCGCCGATGAGCAGTTCTTC.

Many counts were recorded for this clonotype. The chain uses TRBV6-1 and TRBJ2-5; 9 nucleotides align to TRBD2. The germline CDR1 and CDR2 sequences are MNHNS and SASEGT. This CDR3 has 16 residues. V shed 7 bases, J shed 3 bases, and the junction held 12 bases outside the gene matches. CDR3 DNA: TGTGCCAGCACCGAATGGGCTAGCGGGACTAAAGAGACCCAGTACTTC. Its translation: CASTEWASGTKETQYF.

V and J are TRBV7-9 and TRBJ2-2; D remains unclear. Germline V CDR1 and CDR2: SEHNR, FQNEAQ (reference sequence). Trimming shortened V by 3 bases and J by 4 bases, and 6 bases separated the two germline ends. The CDR3 loop spans 13 amino acids. CDR3 nucleotides: TGTGCCAGCAGCTTCGCCGCCACCGGGGAGCTGTTTTTT. Translating gives CASSFAATGELFF.

This clonotype has ten or more counts. V is TRBV11-2 and J is TRBJ2-7; the D gene is possibly TRBD1 (5 bases). The CDR3 spans 13 residues. Looked up from germline, CDR1 is SGHAT and CDR2 is FQNNGV. The V and J ends lost 5 bases and 4 bases respectively, with 12 bases between them. CDR3 sequence: CASSRRTTYEQYF. Here the CDR3 DNA reads TGTGCCAGCAGCAGGCGGACAACTTACGAGCAGTACTTC.

The V and J genes are TRBV19 and TRBJ1-6; the D is unclear. V gave up 3 bases and J gave up 1 base, with 10 bases separating them. Germline loops: CDR1 LNHDA, CDR2 SQIVND (reference sequence). The CDR3 has 16 amino acids. The CDR3 DNA sequence: TGTGCCAGTAGTATCCACCTTGCATCCTATAATTCACCCCTCCACTTT. This codes for CASSIHLASYNSPLHF.

This clonotype was seen a few times. This chain links TRBV30 with TRBJ2-3, with 10 bases that match TRBD2. The CDR3 has 15 amino acids. Germline loops: CDR1 GTSNPN, CDR2 SVGIG (reference sequence). V dropped 4 bases and J dropped 4; count of bases not matched to a gene: 8. This chain's CDR3 is CAWNGEREGADTQYF. DNA of the CDR3: TGTGCCTGGAATGGGGAGCGGGAGGGCGCAGATACGCAGTATTTT.

V is TRBV7-2 and J is TRBJ1-4; weak D call: TRBD1 (5 bases). V lost 2 bases, J lost 10 bases, and 8 bases lay in between. This CDR3 is 12 amino acids long. In germline, CDR1 is SGHTA, CDR2 FQGNSA. This chain's CDR3 is CASSLSQGKLFF. The CDR3, as DNA: TGTGCCAGCAGCTTATCCCAGGGAAAACTGTTTTTT.

This clonotype was counted ten times or more. This sequence joins TRBV15 and TRBJ2-3; D possibly corresponds to TRBD1 (6 bases). The length of the CDR3 is 13 residues. V was clipped by 3 bases and J by 4 bases, with 8 bases between them. Germline lookup yields CDR1 LNHNV and CDR2 YYDKDF (reference sequence). CDR3 protein: CATSRNRADTQYF. CDR3 bases: TGTGCCACCAGCAGGAACAGGGCAGATACGCAGTATTTT.

The chain carries TRBV19 and TRBJ2-7; perhaps TRBD1 as D (7 bases). Germline-derived CDR1 and CDR2 are LNHDA and SQIVND (reference sequence). With 7 bases removed from V and 6 bases from J, the gap between germline ends came to 22 bases. The CDR3 is made up of 15 amino acids. This CDR3 is CASTPGPGGSPEQYF. The CDR3 region has the DNA TGTGCCAGTACCCCAGGGCCAGGGGGGAGCCCCGAGCAGTACTTC.

This clonotype was observed at least ten times. J is TRBJ1-4 and V is TRBV27, with a weak D call TRBD1 (5 bases). CDR1 and CDR2 from the germline V gene are MNHEY and SMNVEV (reference sequence). V lost 0 bases, J lost 11 bases, and 10 bases lay in between. This CDR3 has 13 amino acids. This chain's CDR3 is CASSLSGGAKLFF. In DNA, the CDR3 is TGTGCCAGCAGTTTATCGGGGGGTGCGAAACTGTTTTTT.

In its sample, this clonotype was seen many times. The gene calls are TRBV27 and TRBJ1-2; no definite D call. Looked up from germline, CDR1 is MNHEY and CDR2 is SMNVEV (reference sequence). The germline V and J ends were trimmed by 2 bases and 4 bases, with 20 bases remaining between them. CDR3 length equals 17 residues. In nucleotides, the CDR3 is TGTGCCAGCAGTTTAATCCTAGCTGATGGGAGCTCCTATGGCTACACCTTC. It yields the protein CASSLILADGSSYGYTF.

This clonotype was picked up a small number of times. This chain links TRBV4-1 with TRBJ1-1; TRBD1 matches at 8 bases. V lost 2 bases and J lost 6; bases outside the gene matches: 8. CDR3 length equals 15 residues. Germline V gene lookup returns CDR1 MGHRA and CDR2 YSYEKL. CDR3 residues: CASSQSPTGVPEAFF. The CDR3 DNA is TGCGCCAGCAGCCAAAGTCCGACAGGGGTCCCTGAAGCTTTCTTT.

There are many counts of this clonotype. V is TRBV24-1 and J is TRBJ1-1; D gene uncertain. Germline CDR1 reads KGHDR; CDR2 reads SFDVKD. The ends were cut back, 6 bases at V and 1 base at J, with 8 bases in the middle. This CDR3 spans 13 amino acids. CDR3 sequence (DNA): TGTGCCACCAGTAAGGGCTCGAACACTGAAGCTTTCTTT. Its translation is CATSKGSNTEAFF.

This clonotype was seen ten or more times. The chain is built from TRBV18 and TRBJ1-1; TRBD1 aligns across 8 bases. The CDR3 totals 15 residues. Germline CDR1 KGHSH, CDR2 LQKENI. After removal of 3 bases from V and 1 base from J, the junction contained 4 bases not matched to a gene. CDR3 nucleotide sequence: TGTGCCAGCTCACCGGGACAGGTTTCGAACACTGAAGCTTTCTTT. Protein: CASSPGQVSNTEAFF. The complete variable domain, with remaining parts taken from reference TRBV18 and TRBJ1-1, reads NAGVMQNPRHLVRRRGQEARLRCSPMKGHSHVYWYRQLPEEGLKFMVYLQKENIIDESGMPKERFSAEFPKEGPSILRIQQVVRGDSAAYFCASSPGQVSNTEAFFGQGTRLTVV.

This clonotype was detected many times. The rearrangement uses TRBV2 and TRBJ2-5, with a possible D match to TRBD2 (6 bases). V gave up 7 bases and J gave up 1 base, with 16 bases separating them. The CDR3 sequence is 15 residues long. Germline values: CDR1 SNHLY, CDR2 FYNNEI. The CDR3 reads CASIRSSAIQETQYF. The CDR3 region has the DNA TGTGCCAGCATACGGTCTAGCGCAATCCAAGAGACCCAGTACTTC.

This clonotype was counted many times. The J gene is TRBJ2-5, the V gene TRBV28, with TRBD2 identical over 7 bases. Germline CDR1 is MDHEN and CDR2 is SYDVKM. The CDR3 totals 14 residues. The V gene end was trimmed by 2 bases and the J gene end by 5 bases; junction bases not matched to a gene: 5. In DNA form, the CDR3 reads TGTGCCAGCAGTTTAATTAGGGAGGGTGAGACCCAGTACTTC. This translates into CASSLIREGETQYF.

This clonotype was detected many times. The chain is built from TRBV19 and TRBJ1-1; 8 positions agree with TRBD1. The germline V gene encodes CDR1 LNHDA and CDR2 SQIVND (reference sequence). The CDR3 runs to 15 residues. The V gene end was trimmed by 5 bases and the J gene end by 0 bases; junction bases not matched to a gene: 5. The CDR3: CASSPRTGMNTEAFF. CDR3 nucleotide sequence: TGTGCCAGTAGTCCCCGGACAGGGATGAACACTGAAGCTTTCTTT.